The next 32 T cell receptor beta chains were all read from a single sample in a study of blood T cells in healthy people across ages. Primers used in a second PCR of roughly 6 to 12 cycles were a sample-barcoded 5' primer and a J-beta primer mix. Using its own MiXCR run on the 5' RACE reads, TCRdb lists one record per CDR3 protein. The sample shows approximately 900,000 distinct CDR3 sequences, just under 30% of them seen only once. This sample was also put to use in a study of T cells of mothers and their children.

Sequencing used blood. All receptors come from a woman aged 40 to 50 in good health.

J is TRBJ2-7 and V is TRBV27, with unresolved D. The germline gives CDR1 MNHEY, CDR2 SMNVEV (reference sequence). The V end lost 2 bases, the J end lost 5 bases, and 16 bases lay between the germline ends. CDR3 length: 15 residues. The CDR3 protein is CASSLGVTERHEQYF. CDR3 DNA sequence: TGTGCCAGCAGTTTAGGAGTGACCGAACGCCACGAGCAGTACTTC.

The chain uses TRBV7-8 and TRBJ2-5; D tentatively reads TRBD1 or TRBD2 (6 bases each). This CDR3 has 15 amino acids. The V and J ends lost 3 bases and 4 bases respectively, with 15 bases between them. Germline V gene sequence: CDR1 SGHVS, CDR2 FQNEAQ. The CDR3 sequence is CASSFRRRGIETQYF. Here the CDR3 DNA reads TGTGCCAGCAGCTTCCGCCGGAGGGGGATAGAGACCCAGTACTTC.

The table lists this clonotype with a few counts. The chain uses TRBV5-1 and TRBJ2-5, with a possible D match to TRBD1 (6 bases). V lost 4 bases and J lost 2, with 12 bases in between. In germline, CDR1 is SGHRS, CDR2 YFSETQ. The CDR3 is made up of 14 amino acids. This CDR3 is CASSPGDRQETQYF. The CDR3 DNA reads as TGCGCCAGCAGCCCGGGTGACAGGCAAGAGACCCAGTACTTC.

Turning to this clonotype: With a much larger clone just one base away, this may be a read error. The gene calls are TRBV5-1 and TRBJ2-7; 7 positions match TRBD1. Germline lookup yields CDR1 SGHRS and CDR2 YFSETQ. Trimming at V came to 1 base and at J to 1 base, leaving 11 bases not matched to a gene. This CDR3 comprises 17 residues. CDR3 residues: CASSLSPPAGGSYEQYF. The CDR3 nucleotides read TGCGCCAGCAGCTTGAGCCCCCCGGCAGGGGGATCCTACGAGCAGTACTTC.

This clonotype was picked up many times. CDR3 protein: CATQGTGNQPQHF. The CDR3 coding sequence is TGTGCCACCCAGGGGACAGGGAATCAGCCCCAGCATTTT. The genes are TRBV12-3 or TRBV12-4 and TRBJ1-5, with 9 bases aligning to TRBD1. The CDR3 loop spans 13 amino acids. V dropped 10 bases and J dropped 4; count of bases not matched to a gene: 5.

With regard to this clonotype: At one end, the junction sequence differs from germline, possibly due to a read error. This chain connects TRBV5-1 to TRBJ1-6; TRBD1 aligns across 9 bases. The germline V gene encodes CDR1 SGHRS and CDR2 YFSETQ. This CDR3 region has 15 residues. The CDR3 loop is CASSSDDRGNSPPHF. The CDR3 DNA sequence: TGCGCCAGCAGCTCAGACGACAGGGGGAATTCACCCCCCCACTTT. Together with reference TRBV5-1 and TRBJ1-6, the CDR3 gives the full variable domain: KAGVTQTPRYLIKTRGQQVTLSCSPISGHRSVSWYQQTPGQGLQFLFEYFSETQRNKGNFPGRFSGRQFSNSRSEMNVSTLELGDSALYLCASSSDDRGNSPPHFGNGTRLTVT.

This clonotype came up a few times. The chain joins TRBV20-1 to TRBJ2-3; 13 bases are a match to TRBD2. The germline gives CDR1 DFQATT, CDR2 SNEGSKA (reference sequence). J lost 8 bases, V lost 2 bases, and 7 bases had no gene match. CDR3 length: 15 amino acids. DNA for the CDR3: TGCAGTGCTAGACCAGGGACTAGCGGGGCAAGTACGCAGTATTTT. Encoded protein: CSARPGTSGASTQYF.

On this clonotype itself: An end of the junction differs from the germline gene, which may be a read error. V gene TRBV7-2 combines with J gene TRBJ2-6; 8 positions agree with TRBD2. Germline V gene sequence: CDR1 SGHTA, CDR2 FQGNSA. CDR3 length equals 15 residues. The CDR3 here is CASSPGGSGANALTF. The DNA of the CDR3 is TGTGCCAGCAGCCCGGGGGGGTCTGGGGCCAACGCCCTGACTTTC.

V usage is TRBV5-1 and J usage is TRBJ2-1; TRBD2 might be the D (5 bases). Deletions cut 5 bases from V and 8 bases from J, with 17 bases between. There are 14 residues in the CDR3. The germline V gene encodes CDR1 SGHRS and CDR2 YFSETQ. CDR3 in DNA: TGCGCCAGCAGAACTTCGAGGACTGGCTATGAGCAGTTCTTC. The encoded protein is CASRTSRTGYEQFF.

This clonotype has just a few counts. This chain links TRBV7-2 with TRBJ1-3; tentative D call: TRBD1 (6 bases). Trimming took off 5 bases at V and 2 bases at J, with 16 bases between the two ends. Per germline, CDR1 SGHTA and CDR2 FQGNSA. The CDR3 covers 16 residues. The CDR3 sequence is CASSTHPGATGNTIYF. Here the CDR3 DNA reads TGTGCCAGCAGCACCCACCCAGGGGCAACTGGAAACACCATATATTTT. The full variable domain, its missing parts supplied by reference TRBV7-2 and TRBJ1-3, is GAGVSQSPSNKVTEKGKDVELRCDPISGHTALYWYRQSLGQGLEFLIYFQGNSAPDKSGLPSDRFSAERTGGSVSTLTIQRTQQEDSAVYLCASSTHPGATGNTIYFGEGSWLTVV.

The V call is TRBV9, the J call TRBJ1-4, with D possibly TRBD1 on 5 matching bases. This CDR3 is built from 14 residues. With 0 bases removed from V and 8 bases from J, the gap between germline ends came to 11 bases. Germline V gene data show CDR1 as SGDLS and CDR2 as YYNGEE. The CDR3 loop is CASSVDGQGEKLFF. The CDR3 DNA is TGTGCCAGCAGCGTAGATGGACAAGGCGAAAAACTGTTTTTT.

This clonotype was detected only a few times. The chain has TRBV5-1 and TRBJ2-1, with D perhaps TRBD2 (5 bases). The germline V gene has CDR1 SGHRS and CDR2 YFSETQ. V was shortened by 3 bases and J by 8 bases, with 15 bases between the two germline ends. The CDR3 has 14 residues. CDR3 sequence reads: CASSSEGHWDEQFF. In nucleotides, the CDR3 is TGCGCCAGCAGCTCCGAGGGCCATTGGGATGAGCAGTTCTTC.

Regarding this clonotype: A much larger clone lies a single base off, so this may be a read error. This chain joins TRBV7-9 and TRBJ1-2, with D uncertain. The V gene's germline CDR1 is SEHNR and CDR2 FQNEAQ (reference sequence). The CDR3 totals 14 residues. V dropped 3 bases and J dropped 6 bases, with 14 bases sitting between them. CDR3 in amino acids: CASSLLLADHGYTF. The CDR3 nucleotides read TGTGCCAGCAGCTTGCTATTGGCGGACCATGGCTACACCTTC.

This clonotype was found a few times. The chain combines TRBV29-1 with TRBJ2-1, with a tentative D call TRBD2 (5 bases). Germline assignment: CDR1 SQVTM and CDR2 ANQGSEA. Trimming stripped 7 bases from V and 4 bases from J, with 8 bases between. The CDR3 is made up of 11 amino acids. The CDR3 protein is CSGSGYNEQFF. CDR3 in DNA: TGCAGCGGCTCGGGATACAATGAGCAGTTCTTC.

This clonotype showed up many times. The J gene is TRBJ2-7, the V gene TRBV20-1; the match to TRBD2 covers 16 bases. Germline V CDR1 and CDR2: DFQATT, SNEGSKA (reference sequence). The CDR3 covers 12 residues. Trimming took 6 bases from V and 9 from J; bases not matched to a gene: 2. The DNA for the CDR3 is TGCAGTGCCGGGACTAGCGGGGGGGGGCAGTACTTC. Its translation is CSAGTSGGGQYF.

The V and J genes are TRBV4-1 and TRBJ1-5; D is perhaps TRBD1 (6 bases). Germline CDR1 is MGHRA and CDR2 is YSYEKL. The CDR3 consists of 16 residues. V lost 3 bases to trimming and J lost 5 bases, with 17 bases between them. DNA of the CDR3: TGCGCCAGCAGCCACGACTTATGGAGGGGGGATCAGCCCCAGCATTTT. Its protein is CASSHDLWRGDQPQHF.

The V call is TRBV11-2, the J call TRBJ2-7, with TRBD1 matching 10 bases. Germline CDR1 and CDR2: SGHAT and FQNNGV. This CDR3 has 16 amino acids. V shed 3 bases, J shed 4 bases, and the junction held 9 bases outside the gene matches. CDR3 sequence reads: CASSFTPGQGKYEQYF. CDR3 DNA: TGTGCCAGCAGCTTTACACCGGGACAGGGGAAATACGAGCAGTACTTC.

Many counts were recorded for this clonotype. The chain is built from TRBV6-5 and TRBJ2-7; no definite D call. The V end lost 5 bases, the J end lost 4 bases, and 15 bases lay between the germline ends. CDR3 size: 14 residues. Germline CDR1 and CDR2: MNHEY and SVGAGI. CDR3 coding DNA: TGTGCCAGCAGTCCCCGGTTGGGTGGATACGAGCAGTACTTC. Protein: CASSPRLGGYEQYF.

This clonotype was detected a few times. The gene calls are TRBV10-3 and TRBJ1-1, with D maybe TRBD1 (5 bases). Germline CDR1 and CDR2: ENHRY and SYGVKD. The germline V and J ends were trimmed by 3 bases and 3 bases, with 17 bases remaining between them. The CDR3 is 16 amino acids. The CDR3 DNA reads as TGTGCCATCAGTGACCCAGGGAGGGTATCTTACACTGAAGCTTTCTTT. Protein sequence: CAISDPGRVSYTEAFF.

The sample holds a few counts of this clonotype. This chain uses TRBV15 with TRBJ2-1; a possible D gene is TRBD1 (6 bases). The CDR3 totals 15 residues. Germline V lookup: CDR1 LNHNV, CDR2 YYDKDF (reference sequence). Trimming left V 3 bases short and J 4 bases short, with 13 bases between. Here the CDR3 reads CATSRDRSTYNEQFF. The CDR3 DNA is TGTGCCACCAGCAGGGACAGATCGACTTACAATGAGCAGTTCTTC.

Worth noting for this clonotype: A read error may be the cause here, since a much bigger clone is one base away. V usage is TRBV6-4 and J usage is TRBJ2-1; a possible D gene is TRBD2 (5 bases). CDR3 length equals 14 residues. Trimming removed 6 bases from V and 0 bases from J, with 9 bases in between. Germline loops: CDR1 MRHNA, CDR2 SNTAGT. The CDR3, as DNA: TGTGCCAGCAGGCCTAGCTACTCCTACAATGAGCAGTTCTTC. Its translation: CASRPSYSYNEQFF.

On this clonotype itself: A read error is possible here, since a much larger clone lies one base away. This chain connects TRBV11-2 to TRBJ2-1; D gene ambiguous. The end of the DNA fits TRBJ2-7 better, so the J call may be wrong. The CDR3 extends over 14 amino acids. Germline CDR1 reads SGHAT; CDR2 reads FQNNGV. This CDR3 is CASSPLMEYNEQYF. Written as DNA, the CDR3 is TGTGCCAGCAGCCCCCTAATGGAGTACAATGAGCAGTACTTC.

This clonotype was counted ten times or more. The J gene is TRBJ1-2, the V gene TRBV7-8; the D is unclear. V was shortened by 3 bases and J by 8 bases, with 10 bases between the two germline ends. The CDR3 extends over 12 amino acids. Germline V gene lookup returns CDR1 SGHVS and CDR2 FQNEAQ. CDR3 nucleotide sequence: TGTGCCAGCAGCTTCGGAGGGATCGGCTACACCTTC. It translates to CASSFGGIGYTF.

Worth noting for this clonotype: A much larger clone differs by one base, so this may be a read error. The chain carries TRBV9 and TRBJ1-2, with a weak D call TRBD1 (6 bases). V dropped 6 bases and J dropped 2 bases, with 14 bases sitting between them. The CDR3 runs to 14 residues. Germline loops: CDR1 SGDLS, CDR2 YYNGEE. The CDR3 DNA reads TGTGCCAGCAACAACGGGGGGCAGAACTATGGCTACACCTTC. Amino acids: CASNNGGQNYGYTF.

The genes are TRBV20-1 and TRBJ1-5; D is unclear. V was cut by 5 bases and J by 4 bases, with 15 bases left in between. The CDR3 loop spans 14 amino acids. In germline, CDR1 is DFQATT, CDR2 SNEGSKA (reference sequence). The CDR3 region has the DNA TGCAGTGCTCCTGGTCACGGTCAGAATCAGCCCCAGCATTTT. Translation gives CSAPGHGQNQPQHF.

This clonotype was detected ten times or more. This rearrangement joins TRBV20-1 to TRBJ1-2; 9 positions agree with TRBD1. Germline-derived CDR1 and CDR2 are DFQATT and SNEGSKA (reference sequence). Germline trimming cut 5 bases from V and 5 bases from J; bases unmatched to any gene: 9. This CDR3 has 14 residues. CDR3 DNA: TGCAGTGCTGAGTTGGGACAGGGCGATTATGGCTACACCTTC. It encodes CSAELGQGDYGYTF.

About this clonotype: A much larger clone differs by one base, so this may be a read error. This chain uses TRBV28 with TRBJ2-1, with 8 nucleotides matching TRBD1. CDR3 size: 17 residues. Per germline, CDR1 MDHEN and CDR2 SYDVKM. Trimming took 8 bases from V and 6 from J; bases not matched to a gene: 18. CDR3 sequence (DNA): TGTGCCAGCCAGGACAGGGCCGGAGGTAAAGACTGCAATGAGCAGTTCTTC. Translating it yields CASQDRAGGKDCNEQFF. The entire variable domain, with the rest obtained from reference TRBV28 and TRBJ2-1, is as follows: DVKVTQSSRYLVKRTGEKVFLECVQDMDHENMFWYRQDPGLGLRLIYFSYDVKMKEKGDIPEGYSVSREKKERFSLILESASTNQTSMYLCASQDRAGGKDCNEQFFGPGTRLTVL.

This clonotype was detected many times. The chain links TRBV28 to TRBJ2-1, with TRBD2 identical over 15 bases. The CDR3 has 17 amino acids. The V gene end was trimmed by 6 bases and the J gene end by 2 bases; junction bases not matched to a gene: 5. The germline V gene encodes CDR1 MDHEN and CDR2 SYDVKM. In nucleotides, the CDR3 is TGTGCCAGCAGCCTGGGACTAGCGGGGGGTCCCTACAATGAGCAGTTCTTC. It encodes CASSLGLAGGPYNEQFF. Filled out from reference TRBV28 and TRBJ2-1, the complete variable domain reads DVKVTQSSRYLVKRTGEKVFLECVQDMDHENMFWYRQDPGLGLRLIYFSYDVKMKEKGDIPEGYSVSREKKERFSLILESASTNQTSMYLCASSLGLAGGPYNEQFFGPGTRLTVL.

V usage is TRBV12-3 or TRBV12-4 and J usage is TRBJ1-1; D is unclear. This CDR3 is 11 amino acids long. V was cut by 3 bases and J by 7 bases, with 6 bases left in between. The CDR3 protein is CASSLSYEAFF. CDR3 nucleotide sequence: TGTGCCAGCAGTTTGTCGTATGAAGCTTTCTTT.

The chain links TRBV14 to TRBJ2-5, with D unresolved. CDR1 is SGHDN and CDR2 is FVKESK in the germline V gene. The V end lost 1 base, the J end lost 5 bases, and 14 bases lay between the germline ends. The CDR3 is made up of 15 amino acids. The CDR3 region is CASSQGSNHAETQYF. DNA of the CDR3: TGTGCCAGCAGCCAAGGGTCTAACCACGCGGAGACCCAGTACTTC.

The chain has TRBV12-3 or TRBV12-4 and TRBJ1-1, with D possibly TRBD1 on 5 matching bases. This CDR3 region has 14 residues. V gave up 8 bases and J gave up 0 bases, with 13 bases separating them. The CDR3 protein is CASCLETVNTEAFF. The CDR3, as DNA: TGTGCCAGCTGTCTTGAGACAGTGAACACTGAAGCTTTCTTT.

This clonotype turned up a few times. This rearrangement joins TRBV9 to TRBJ2-1; D is unresolved. Germline V gives CDR1 SGDLS, CDR2 YYNGEE. The CDR3 covers 17 residues. Between the trimmed V and J ends, which lost 0 bases and 0 bases, there was a span of 13 bases. CDR3 sequence (DNA): TGTGCCAGCAGCGTAGATGCGAGGCTGGACTCCTACAATGAGCAGTTCTTC. Residues: CASSVDARLDSYNEQFF.